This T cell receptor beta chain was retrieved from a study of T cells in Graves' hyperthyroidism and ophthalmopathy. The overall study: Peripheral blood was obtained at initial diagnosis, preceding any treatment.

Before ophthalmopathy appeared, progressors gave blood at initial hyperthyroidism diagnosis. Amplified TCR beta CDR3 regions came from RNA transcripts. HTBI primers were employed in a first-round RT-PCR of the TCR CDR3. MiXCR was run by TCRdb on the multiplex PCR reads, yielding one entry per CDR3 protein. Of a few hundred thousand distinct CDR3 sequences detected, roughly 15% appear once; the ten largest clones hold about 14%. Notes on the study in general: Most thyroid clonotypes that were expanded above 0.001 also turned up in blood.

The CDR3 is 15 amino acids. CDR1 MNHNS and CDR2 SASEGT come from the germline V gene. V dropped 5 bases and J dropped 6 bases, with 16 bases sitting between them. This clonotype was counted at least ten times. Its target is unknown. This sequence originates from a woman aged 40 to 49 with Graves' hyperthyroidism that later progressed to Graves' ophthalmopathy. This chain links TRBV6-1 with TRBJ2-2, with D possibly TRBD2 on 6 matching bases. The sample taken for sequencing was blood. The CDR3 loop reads CASSHGRFVPGELFF. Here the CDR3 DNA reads TGTGCCAGCAGTCACGGGAGATTCGTCCCCGGGGAGCTGTTTTTT.